This TCR beta chain is drawn from a study of shared clonotypes between healthy human individuals. Germline assignment: CDR1 SEHNR and CDR2 FQNEAQ (reference sequence). Trimming took 2 bases from V and 0 from J; bases not matched to a gene: 4. CDR3 length: 16 amino acids. This clone was detected only a few times. As yet, its antigen is unknown. Study findings and constraints: Rarefaction demonstrated incomplete sorted-subset sequencing despite large depth. Clonotype sharing among donors was thought likely to change with sequencing depth.

Sequencing used immunoSEQ multiplex PCR; TCRdb keeps in-frame clones, though not all of them. The sample consists of some 700,000 clones, about 90% of them appearing once. The receptor's source is a man younger than 35 in good health. Some clones in this sample may be carry-over from other donors' samples. The sequencing input was memory CD8+ T cells from PBMCs. Sample subset: CD45RO+ cells pooled with CCR7-negative TemRA cells. The chain joins TRBV7-9 to TRBJ1-1; TRBD1 aligns across 9 bases. The CDR3 sequence is CASSLRTGVMNTEAFF. The CDR3, as DNA: TGTGCCAGCAGCTTACGGACAGGGGTAATGAACACTGAAGCTTTCTTT.